One and the same sample provided the 31 T cell receptor beta chains below, sequenced in a study of siplizumab effects on memory and regulatory T cells. Only in-frame clones appear in the TCRdb table, and some are missing; sequencing was by immunoSEQ multiplex PCR. The sample contains some 87,000 clones, around 90% of which appear only once. The sample comprised CD4+ T cells sorted from blood. These receptors were obtained from a human donor in good health.

The chain couples TRBV9 to TRBJ1-1; D remains ambiguous. The CDR3 length is 13 residues. The ends were cut back, 3 bases at V and 1 base at J, with 7 bases in the middle. Germline V gene sequence: CDR1 SGDLS, CDR2 YYNGEE. Here the CDR3 reads CASSADWNTEAFF. The CDR3 DNA follows: TGTGCCAGCAGCGCGGACTGGAACACTGAAGCTTTCTTT.

V gene TRBV30 combines with J gene TRBJ1-4; 9 nucleotides align to TRBD1. Germline V gene lookup returns CDR1 GTSNPN and CDR2 SVGIG (reference sequence). With 5 bases clipped from V and 3 bases from J, the junction kept 7 bases outside the gene matches. CDR3 length: 15 residues. The CDR3 loop is CAWAGTGTSNEKLFF. The CDR3 DNA reads as TGTGCCTGGGCCGGGACAGGGACCTCTAATGAAAAACTGTTTTTT.

In its sample, this clone was seen a few times. This chain joins TRBV30 and TRBJ2-7; 7 positions agree with TRBD2. Germline lookup yields CDR1 GTSNPN and CDR2 SVGIG (reference sequence). There are 23 residues in the CDR3. Germline trimming cut 0 bases from V and 5 bases from J; bases unmatched to any gene: 34. CDR3 DNA: TGTGCCTGGAGTGTACGAAGGAGCCAAGCGCCCGTCTTTTACGCGGGAGAGCGGAACGAGCAGTACTTC. It yields the protein CAWSVRRSQAPVFYAGERNEQYF.

The chain links TRBV10-2 to TRBJ2-1, with D hard to call. Deletions cut 0 bases from V and 4 bases from J, with 7 bases between. Per the germline V gene, CDR1 is WSHSY and CDR2 is SAAADI. CDR3 size: 14 residues. CDR3: CASSESMRYNEQFF. The CDR3 nucleotides read TGCGCCAGCAGTGAGTCTATGAGGTACAATGAGCAGTTCTTC.

This chain connects TRBV6-4 to TRBJ1-1; D gene ambiguous. Germline assignment: CDR1 MRHNA and CDR2 SNTAGT. The V end was cut by 6 bases, the J end by 1 base, with 9 bases between. This CDR3 is 13 amino acids long. CDR3 protein: CASRKDGNTEAFF. CDR3 DNA: TGTGCCAGCAGGAAAGACGGGAACACTGAAGCTTTCTTT.

CDR3 amino acids: CASSLLGGNYEQFF. The CDR3 coding sequence is TGTGCCAGCAGCTTGTTGGGCGGGAACTATGAGCAGTTCTTC. J is TRBJ2-1 and V is TRBV5-4, with D tentatively TRBD2 (6 bases). The CDR3 sequence is 14 residues long. V was shortened by 1 base and J by 8 bases, with 13 bases between the two germline ends. Germline V CDR1 and CDR2: SGHNT, YYREEE (reference sequence).

The chain links TRBV19 to TRBJ1-3; TRBD1 matches at 8 bases. Germline V lookup: CDR1 LNHDA, CDR2 SQIVND (reference sequence). CDR3 length: 17 amino acids. V gave up 2 bases and J gave up 1 base; unmatched junction bases: 7. The CDR3 nucleotides are TGTGCCAGTAGTATATCGGGGCAGGGGGCGTCTGGAAACACCATATATTTT. Its protein is CASSISGQGASGNTIYF. Drawing the rest from reference TRBV19 and TRBJ1-3, the complete variable domain is DGGITQSPKYLFRKEGQNVTLSCEQNLNHDAMYWYRQDPGQGLRLIYYSQIVNDFQKGDIAEGYSVSREKKESFPLTVTSAQKNPTAFYLCASSISGQGASGNTIYFGEGSWLTVV.

This clone was observed a few times. The V gene is TRBV28, the J gene TRBJ1-5; 8 bases are shared with TRBD1. V trimming: 4 bases; J trimming: 2 bases; junction bases outside the gene matches: 4. There are 15 residues in the CDR3. Per the germline V gene, CDR1 is MDHEN and CDR2 is SYDVKM. CDR3 in DNA: TGTGCCAGCAGTTCCCAACAGGGGGGCAATCAGCCCCAGCATTTT. Translating gives CASSSQQGGNQPQHF.

This clone is a singleton in its sample. This rearrangement joins TRBV7-9 to TRBJ2-5, with D perhaps matching TRBD1 (5 bases). Trimming shortened V by 1 base and J by 2 bases, and 11 bases separated the two germline ends. There are 15 residues in the CDR3. Germline CDR1 SEHNR, CDR2 FQNEAQ (reference sequence). CDR3 DNA: TGTGCCAGCAGCTTAGGAGACAGTGGGCAAGAGACCCAGTACTTC. This sequence encodes CASSLGDSGQETQYF.

V and J are TRBV30 and TRBJ2-1, with TRBD1 as a possible D gene (6 bases). Looked up from germline, CDR1 is GTSNPN and CDR2 is SVGIG (reference sequence). The CDR3 has 10 residues. Deletions cut 5 bases from V and 11 bases from J, with 10 bases between. The CDR3, as DNA: TGTGCCTGGGCCGGGACAAAGCAGTTCTTC. Its translation: CAWAGTKQFF.

This chain connects TRBV6-6 to TRBJ2-7; TRBD2 is a possible D gene (6 bases). Germline V gene lookup returns CDR1 MNHNY and CDR2 SVGAGI (reference sequence). The CDR3 is 14 amino acids. Between the trimmed V and J ends, which lost 6 bases and 9 bases, there was a span of 21 bases. CDR3: CASSSDGSRLGQYF. Here the CDR3 DNA reads TGTGCCAGCAGCTCTGACGGGAGCCGACTTGGGCAGTACTTC.

The chain recombines TRBV29-1 with TRBJ1-2; 9 bases map to TRBD1. CDR3 length equals 14 residues. V was clipped by 6 bases and J by 3 bases; unmatched bases: 8. Germline V CDR1 and CDR2: SQVTM, ANQGSEA. This CDR3 reads CSVGQGRSYYGYTF. The CDR3 nucleotides read TGCAGCGTCGGACAGGGGCGAAGCTACTATGGCTACACCTTC.

This rearrangement joins TRBV7-3 to TRBJ2-1; 13 bases match TRBD2. Germline V lookup: CDR1 SGHTA, CDR2 FQGTGA. This CDR3 spans 15 amino acids. J lost 9 bases, V lost 5 bases, and 7 bases had no gene match. CDR3 protein: CASSRLAGGIGEQFF. DNA of the CDR3: TGTGCCAGCAGCCGACTAGCGGGAGGTATTGGTGAGCAGTTCTTC.

J is TRBJ2-1 and V is TRBV7-8; 11 bases map to TRBD2. Germline V CDR1 and CDR2: SGHVS, FQNEAQ. V dropped 0 bases and J dropped 12; count of bases not matched to a gene: 16. This CDR3 spans 18 amino acids. The CDR3 region is CASSLAGLAGGPGVRQFF. The CDR3 DNA sequence: TGTGCCAGCAGCTTAGCTGGTCTAGCGGGAGGTCCGGGGGTTAGGCAGTTCTTC.

The gene calls are TRBV6-1 and TRBJ1-5; tentative D call: TRBD1 (5 bases). This CDR3 contains 14 residues. Germline CDR1 reads MNHNS; CDR2 reads SASEGT. The CDR3 DNA is TGTGGTGGCGGGGCTCAAAATAGCAATCAGCCCCAGCATTTT. Its translation: CGGGAQNSNQPQHF.

The chain joins TRBV28 to TRBJ2-1; 8 positions agree with TRBD1. Trimming cost V 6 bases and J 1 base; bases outside gene matches: 2. This CDR3 contains 14 residues. CDR1 is MDHEN and CDR2 is SYDVKM in the germline V gene. CDR3 bases: TGTGCCAGCAGGCGGACAGGGTCCTACAATGAGCAGTTCTTC. Its translation is CASRRTGSYNEQFF.

J is TRBJ2-7 and V is TRBV5-1, with D possibly TRBD2 on 5 matching bases. The CDR3 contains 15 residues. The germline V gene encodes CDR1 SGHRS and CDR2 YFSETQ. V was cut by 0 bases and J by 3 bases, with 13 bases left in between. CDR3 coding DNA: TGCGCCAGCAGCTTGGTGACGGGAAGAAGCTACGAGCAGTACTTC. This encodes CASSLVTGRSYEQYF.

This chain links TRBV27 with TRBJ2-5; D is tentatively TRBD1 or TRBD2 (5 bases each). Germline V gene data show CDR1 as MNHEY and CDR2 as SMNVEV (reference sequence). There are 11 residues in the CDR3. V was shortened by 6 bases and J by 7 bases, with 9 bases between the two germline ends. The CDR3 here is CASSAGGTQYF. In nucleotides, the CDR3 is TGTGCCAGCAGCGCTGGGGGGACCCAGTACTTC.

CDR3 residues: CASSLVAAGAETQYF. The CDR3 nucleotides are TGTGCCAGCAGCTTAGTCGCAGCGGGAGCAGAGACCCAGTACTTC. The V call is TRBV7-9, the J call TRBJ2-5; TRBD2 matches 8 bases. The CDR3 sequence is 15 residues long. Germline loops: CDR1 SEHNR, CDR2 FQNEAQ (reference sequence). Trimming removed 1 base from V and 4 bases from J; junction bases left unmatched: 5.

CDR3 DNA sequence: TGTGCCAGCAGGGCCACAGATACGCAGTATTTT. Its protein is CASRATDTQYF. This rearrangement joins TRBV5-4 to TRBJ2-3, with D unclear. Germline CDR1 SGHNT, CDR2 YYREEE (reference sequence). V shed 5 bases and J shed 2 bases, with 3 bases lying between them. The CDR3 extends over 11 amino acids.

The chain joins TRBV9 to TRBJ1-3; D is uncertain. V gave up 0 bases and J gave up 4 bases, with 20 bases separating them. The V gene's germline CDR1 is SGDLS and CDR2 YYNGEE. The CDR3 covers 18 residues. The chain's CDR3 is CASSVELGGSLGGNTIYF. The CDR3 region has the DNA TGTGCCAGCAGCGTAGAACTCGGCGGCTCACTAGGAGGAAACACCATATATTTT.

V is TRBV18 and J is TRBJ2-5; 8 bases align to TRBD1. CDR1 is KGHSH and CDR2 is LQKENI in the germline V gene. This CDR3 contains 15 residues. V gave up 3 bases and J gave up 5 bases; unmatched junction bases: 8. CDR3 nucleotides: TGTGCCAGCTCACCGAGCCGGACAGGGTACGAGACCCAGTACTTC. The encoded protein is CASSPSRTGYETQYF.

This clone came up a few times. This chain connects TRBV27 to TRBJ1-5, with 7 nucleotides matching TRBD1. Per the germline V gene, CDR1 is MNHEY and CDR2 is SMNVEV (reference sequence). Trimming at V came to 6 bases and at J to 8 bases, leaving 7 bases not matched to a gene. This CDR3 has 13 amino acids. CDR3 coding DNA: TGTGCCAGCAGCGGAGGGGGCCGGGAGCCCCAGCATTTT. Its protein is CASSGGGREPQHF.

For this clone: The sample has other DNA sequences that encode this CDR3 too. The V call is TRBV19, the J call TRBJ2-3; perhaps TRBD2 as D (6 bases). Trimming cost V 4 bases and J 8 bases, with 22 bases left between them. From germline, CDR1 is LNHDA and CDR2 SQIVND (reference sequence). This CDR3 comprises 16 residues. The CDR3: CASSRKGLSGRGTQYF. The CDR3 DNA follows: TGTGCCAGTAGTAGGAAGGGACTCTCGGGAAGGGGTACGCAGTATTTT.

Here the CDR3 DNA reads TGTGCCAGCAGTAAAGGCCGTCACACCGGGGAGCTGTTTTTT. Its translation is CASSKGRHTGELFF. The chain employs TRBV6-6 and TRBJ2-2; the D is unclear. Trimming cost V 5 bases and J 3 bases, with 10 bases left between them. The length of the CDR3 is 14 residues. CDR1 and CDR2 (germline): MNHNY, SVGAGI (reference sequence).

CDR3 nucleotides: TGTGCCAGCAGCCAGTCTCAGGTCCTAGCCAAAAACATTCAGTACTTC. Its translation: CASSQSQVLAKNIQYF. The V and J genes are TRBV4-2 and TRBJ2-4; unclear D gene. CDR1 and CDR2 from the germline V gene are LGHNA and YNFKEQ. The CDR3 spans 16 residues. Between the trimmed V and J ends, which lost 3 bases and 0 bases, there was a span of 12 bases.

The V and J genes are TRBV29-1 and TRBJ2-1, with 10 bases lining up with TRBD2. The CDR3 has 15 residues. Germline CDR1 reads SQVTM; CDR2 reads ANQGSEA. Trimming removed 5 bases from V and 2 bases from J; junction bases left unmatched: 6. The CDR3 coding sequence is TGCAGCGTTATGTCCAGCGGGAGGGCCTACAATGAGCAGTTCTTC. It is translated as CSVMSSGRAYNEQFF.

The rearrangement uses TRBV6-5 and TRBJ1-4; D is perhaps TRBD1 (5 bases). Trimming cost V 4 bases and J 3 bases, with 9 bases left between them. This CDR3 comprises 14 residues. The germline V gene has CDR1 MNHEY and CDR2 SVGAGI. CDR3 protein: CASSSPGPNEKLFF. CDR3 DNA: TGTGCCAGCAGTTCCCCGGGACCTAATGAAAAACTGTTTTTT.

In regard to this clone: One end of the junction does not line up with germline, which may come from a read error. The J gene is TRBJ2-1, the V gene TRBV9; D unclear. From germline, CDR1 is SGDLS and CDR2 YYNGEE. The CDR3 is 14 residues long. The CDR3 here is CAGSVGTNHNEQFF. Written as DNA, the CDR3 is TGTGCCGGCAGCGTAGGCACCAACCACAATGAGCAGTTCTTC.

The rearrangement joins TRBV5-1 to TRBJ2-2; possibly TRBD2 for D (5 bases). Germline CDR1 and CDR2: SGHRS and YFSETQ. V shed 9 bases and J shed 5 bases, with 17 bases lying between them. The CDR3 contains 14 residues. In DNA form, the CDR3 reads TGCGCCACCAGGACTGGGTCGGATACCGGGGAGCTGTTTTTT. It specifies CATRTGSDTGELFF.

Written as DNA, the CDR3 is TGTGCCAGCAGGGCTAGCGGGATAGGCAATGAGCAGTTCTTC. Translation gives CASRASGIGNEQFF. V usage is TRBV6-5 and J usage is TRBJ2-1; 9 nucleotides agree with TRBD2. The J segment lost 6 bases and the V segment lost 6 bases, leaving 6 bases of the junction unmatched. This CDR3 is built from 14 residues. The germline V gene has CDR1 MNHEY and CDR2 SVGAGI.